These T cell receptor beta chains were read from a single sample in a study of blood T cell repertoires in COVID-19. The method was immunoSEQ multiplex PCR; TCRdb's version includes in-frame clones alone and lacks a portion of them. This sample carries under 350,000 clones, 85% of them seen once, and the ten largest clones take around 7.8%. Sequenced: peripheral blood. The origin of the receptors is a human donor in a cohort sampled during active COVID-19. The CDR3 runs from the conserved cysteine through the conserved F or W. A D gene is named only where the DNA matches it firmly. Clone size is not always given. Where it is, it says once, few, many or a class for expanded clones.

d_call: .
j_call: TRBJ1-6
clone_size: .
v_call: TRBV2
cdr3_aa: CASELGEGSPLHF
cdr3_nt: TGTGCCAGCGAATTAGGGGAGGGGTCACCCCTCCACTTT

d_call: .
j_call: TRBJ2-7
clone_size: .
v_call: TRBV6-1
cdr3_aa: CASSESGIGEQYF
cdr3_nt: TGTGCCAGCAGTGAAAGCGGAATTGGCGAGCAGTACTTC

d_call: .
j_call: TRBJ2-1
clone_size: .
v_call: TRBV29-1
cdr3_aa: CSVRQDYNEQFF
cdr3_nt: TGCAGCGTTCGGCAGGACTACAATGAGCAGTTCTTC

d_call: .
j_call: TRBJ1-4
clone_size: .
v_call: TRBV19
cdr3_aa: CASREGPTNEKLFF
cdr3_nt: TGTGCCAGTCGGGAGGGGCCCACTAATGAAAAACTGTTTTTT

d_call: TRBD1
j_call: TRBJ1-2
clone_size: once
v_call: TRBV6-5
cdr3_aa: CASTLLTGQGRGYTF
cdr3_nt: TGTGCCAGCACCCTATTGACAGGGCAAGGGAGGGGCTACACCTTC

d_call: TRBD2
j_call: TRBJ2-1
clone_size: once
v_call: TRBV6-5
cdr3_aa: CASRPGLVIDEQFF
cdr3_nt: TGTGCCAGCAGACCCGGACTAGTCATTGATGAGCAGTTCTTC

d_call: .
j_call: TRBJ1-1
clone_size: .
v_call: TRBV10-3
cdr3_aa: CAISESAYRDNTEAFF
cdr3_nt: TGTGCCATCAGTGAGTCGGCCTACAGAGACAACACTGAAGCTTTCTTT

d_call: .
j_call: TRBJ1-1
clone_size: .
v_call: TRBV19
cdr3_aa: CASSLGWVNTEAFF
cdr3_nt: TGTGCCAGTAGCCTAGGTTGGGTGAACACTGAAGCTTTCTTT

d_call: .
j_call: TRBJ1-2
clone_size: once
v_call: TRBV6-5
cdr3_aa: CATRTGFGYTF
cdr3_nt: TGTGCCACCAGAACAGGGTTTGGCTACACCTTC

d_call: TRBD1
j_call: TRBJ2-7
clone_size: .
v_call: TRBV5-1
cdr3_aa: CASKSGTDSYEQYF
cdr3_nt: TGCGCCAGCAAATCCGGGACAGACTCCTACGAGCAGTACTTC